This T cell receptor beta chain was recovered during a study of blood T cell repertoires in COVID-19. Study at large: The origin of the acute and convalescent COVID-19 samples was the United States, Italy and Spain.

This clone came up a few times. V dropped 5 bases and J dropped 4 bases, with 9 bases sitting between them. The CDR3 contains 13 residues. Germline CDR1 is MDHEN and CDR2 is SYDVKM. The method was immunoSEQ multiplex PCR; TCRdb's version includes in-frame clones alone and lacks a portion of them. The sample lists under 450,000 clones, about 91% occurring once. The TCR was taken from a woman between 45 and 65 years old with COVID-19, enrolled during active disease. The sequenced sample was peripheral blood. The rearrangement joins TRBV28 to TRBJ2-1, with D unresolved. The CDR3 region is CASSPTKYNEQFF. CDR3 nucleotides: TGTGCCAGCAGTCCAACTAAATACAATGAGCAGTTCTTC.